The 10 T cell receptor beta chains below come from one sample, sequenced in a study of blood T cell repertoires in COVID-19. The table came from immunoSEQ multiplex PCR; TCRdb's copy has only in-frame clones and leaves some out. The sample has some 170,000 clones, approximately 80% seen once. The specimen was PBMCs or T cells enriched from blood (not recorded which). These receptors all stem from a man aged 35 to 55 who had recovered from COVID-19.

The chain is built from TRBV30 and TRBJ1-3, with D perhaps matching TRBD1 (5 bases). V lost 2 bases and J 0 bases, leaving 11 bases between the germline ends. Germline-derived CDR1 and CDR2 are GTSNPN and SVGIG (reference sequence). The CDR3 spans 15 residues. CDR3 sequence reads: CAWSLPGYSGNTIYF. In DNA, the CDR3 is TGTGCCTGGAGTTTGCCAGGGTACTCTGGAAACACCATATATTTT. The full variable domain, its missing parts supplied by reference TRBV30 and TRBJ1-3, is SQTIHQWPATLVQPVGSPLSLECTVEGTSNPNLYWYRQAAGRGLQLLFYSVGIGQISSEVPQNLSASRPQDRQFILSSKKLLLSDSGFYLCAWSLPGYSGNTIYFGEGSWLTVV.

The rearrangement links TRBV7-9 to TRBJ2-1; TRBD2 might be the D (5 bases). V shed 0 bases and J shed 9 bases, with 15 bases lying between them. The CDR3 has 15 residues. In germline, CDR1 is SEHNR, CDR2 FQNEAQ (reference sequence). The CDR3 here is CASSLAFASLVEQFF. The CDR3 DNA reads TGTGCCAGCAGCTTAGCGTTTGCTAGCTTGGTTGAGCAGTTCTTC. Full variable domain (outside the CDR3, taken from reference TRBV7-9 and TRBJ2-1): DTGVSQNPRHKITKRGQNVTFRCDPISEHNRLYWYRQTLGQGPEFLTYFQNEAQLEKSRLLSDRFSAERPKGSFSTLEIQRTEQGDSAMYLCASSLAFASLVEQFFGPGTRLTVL.

V is TRBV6-5 and J is TRBJ2-7; possible D gene TRBD1, 6 bases. The CDR3 runs 15 residues. Germline-derived CDR1 and CDR2 are MNHEY and SVGAGI. Trimming stripped 0 bases from V and 2 bases from J, with 11 bases between. The chain's CDR3 is CASSYSAGTTYEQYF. CDR3 sequence (DNA): TGTGCCAGCAGTTACTCCGCAGGGACAACCTACGAGCAGTACTTC.

V and J are TRBV30 and TRBJ1-4; D gene uncertain. CDR3 length: 16 amino acids. The V gene lost 5 bases and the J gene lost 7 bases, with 23 bases spanning the gap. Germline V gene sequence: CDR1 GTSNPN, CDR2 SVGIG (reference sequence). The CDR3 sequence: CAWENPDGGEGEKLFF. Written as DNA, the CDR3 is TGTGCCTGGGAAAATCCCGATGGCGGTGAAGGTGAAAAACTGTTTTTT. The full variable domain, completed using reference TRBV30 and TRBJ1-4, is SQTIHQWPATLVQPVGSPLSLECTVEGTSNPNLYWYRQAAGRGLQLLFYSVGIGQISSEVPQNLSASRPQDRQFILSSKKLLLSDSGFYLCAWENPDGGEGEKLFFGSGTQLSVL.

This rearrangement joins TRBV6-4 to TRBJ2-3; 7 bases agree with TRBD2. The CDR3 loop spans 14 amino acids. V dropped 6 bases and J dropped 3; count of bases not matched to a gene: 6. CDR1 is MRHNA and CDR2 is SNTAGT in the germline V gene. CDR3 in amino acids: CASREGGWTDTQYF. The CDR3 nucleotides are TGTGCCAGCAGGGAGGGAGGGTGGACAGATACGCAGTATTTT.

The V gene is TRBV5-5, the J gene TRBJ1-4; TRBD1 matches 11 bases. Germline CDR1 and CDR2: SGHKS and YYEKEE (reference sequence). Losses at the gene ends were 4 bases for V and 8 bases for J; bases not matched to a gene: 7. CDR3 size: 15 residues. The chain's CDR3 is CASSGGTGGYEKLFF. The DNA of the CDR3 is TGTGCCAGCAGCGGCGGGACAGGGGGATACGAAAAACTGTTTTTT. Full variable domain (rest looked up from reference TRBV5-5 and TRBJ1-4): DAGVTQSPTHLIKTRGQQVTLRCSPISGHKSVSWYQQVLGQGPQFIFQYYEKEERGRGNFPDRFSARQFPNYSSELNVNALLLGDSALYLCASSGGTGGYEKLFFGSGTQLSVL.

This sequence joins TRBV7-9 and TRBJ1-5; 7 nucleotides match TRBD1. Germline V gene lookup returns CDR1 SEHNR and CDR2 FQNEAQ (reference sequence). The CDR3 runs to 14 residues. V lost 5 bases, J lost 9 bases, and 10 bases stayed unmatched. The CDR3 nucleotides read TGTGCCAGCAGCCTTGGACAGGCGATGGGGCCCCAGCATTTT. Protein: CASSLGQAMGPQHF.

The chain employs TRBV10-3 and TRBJ2-1; 8 positions match TRBD2. Germline V gene sequence: CDR1 ENHRY, CDR2 SYGVKD. The V gene end was trimmed by 4 bases and the J gene end by 5 bases; junction bases not matched to a gene: 7. The CDR3 is 15 amino acids. CDR3 amino acids: CAISGPGGANNEQFF. The CDR3 nucleotides are TGTGCCATCAGTGGGCCGGGGGGGGCGAACAATGAGCAGTTCTTC.

This chain connects TRBV6-1 to TRBJ1-2, with 10 nucleotides matching TRBD1. CDR1 and CDR2 (germline): MNHNS, SASEGT. V was clipped by 3 bases and J by 5 bases; unmatched bases: 3. CDR3 size: 14 residues. The CDR3 loop is CASSDGDRGYGYTF. The CDR3 DNA reads TGTGCCAGCAGTGATGGGGACAGGGGTTATGGCTACACCTTC.

This chain links TRBV6-5 with TRBJ2-2; possibly TRBD1 for D (5 bases). Trimming pared 6 bases from V and 3 bases from J, leaving 14 bases between. From germline, CDR1 is MNHEY and CDR2 SVGAGI. The CDR3 runs to 15 residues. The CDR3: CASSFTGVYTGELFF. CDR3 nucleotides: TGTGCCAGCAGCTTTACAGGAGTGTACACCGGGGAGCTGTTTTTT.